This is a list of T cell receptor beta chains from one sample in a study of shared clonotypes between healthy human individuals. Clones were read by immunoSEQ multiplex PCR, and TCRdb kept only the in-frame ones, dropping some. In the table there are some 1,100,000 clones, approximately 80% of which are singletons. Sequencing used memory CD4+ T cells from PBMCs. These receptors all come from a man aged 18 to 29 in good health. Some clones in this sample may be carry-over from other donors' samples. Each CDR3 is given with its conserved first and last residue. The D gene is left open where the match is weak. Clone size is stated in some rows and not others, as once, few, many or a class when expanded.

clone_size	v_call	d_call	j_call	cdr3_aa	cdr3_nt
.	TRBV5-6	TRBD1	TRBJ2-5	CASSFGVQGASGFQETQYF	TGTGCCAGCAGCTTTGGCGTGCAGGGGGCGTCCGGTTTTCAAGAGACCCAGTACTTC
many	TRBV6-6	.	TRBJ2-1	CASSYYWQGGNEQFF	TGTGCCAGCAGTTATTATTGGCAGGGGGGGAATGAGCAGTTCTTC
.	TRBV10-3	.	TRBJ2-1	CAISGLAYYNEQFF	TGTGCCATCAGTGGACTCGCCTACTACAATGAGCAGTTCTTC
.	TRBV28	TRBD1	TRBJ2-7	CASTDRQGSYEQYF	TGTGCCAGCACAGATAGACAGGGCTCCTACGAGCAGTACTTC
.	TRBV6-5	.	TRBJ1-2	CASSSGYGYTF	TGTGCCAGCAGTTCTGGGTATGGCTACACCTTC
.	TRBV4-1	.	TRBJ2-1	CASSPMRRADEQFF	TGCGCCAGCAGCCCGATGAGGAGGGCCGATGAGCAGTTCTTC
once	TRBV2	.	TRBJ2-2	CASGAIGELFF	TGTGCCAGCGGAGCGATCGGGGAGCTGTTTTTT
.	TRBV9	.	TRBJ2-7	CASSEEDQAIFYEQYF	TGTGCCAGCAGCGAAGAGGACCAAGCCATTTTCTACGAGCAGTACTTC
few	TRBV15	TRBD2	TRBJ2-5	CATSRDGAGRLETQYF	TGTGCCACCAGCAGAGATGGAGCGGGAAGGTTGGAGACCCAGTACTTC
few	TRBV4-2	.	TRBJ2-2	CASSQGQRDTGELFF	TGTGCCAGCAGCCAGGGGCAAAGGGACACCGGGGAGCTGTTTTTT
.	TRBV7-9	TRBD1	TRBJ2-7	CASSYWTGGYEQYF	TGTGCCAGCAGCTACTGGACAGGGGGCTACGAGCAGTACTTC
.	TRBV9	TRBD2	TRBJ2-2	CASSPWGGVLNTGELFF	TGTGCCAGCAGCCCCTGGGGGGGGGTCCTGAACACCGGGGAGCTGTTTTTT
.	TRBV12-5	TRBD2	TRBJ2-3	CASAREDADTQYF	TGTGCTAGTGCTCGGGAGGACGCAGATACGCAGTATTTT
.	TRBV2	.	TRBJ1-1	CASSLTENTEAFF	TGTGCCAGCAGTCTGACAGAAAACACTGAAGCTTTCTTT
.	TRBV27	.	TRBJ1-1	CASSFRVEATEAFF	TGTGCCAGCAGTTTCAGGGTAGAAGCGACTGAAGCTTTCTTT
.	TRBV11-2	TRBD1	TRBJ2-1	CASSPRQGSYNEQFF	TGTGCCAGCAGCCCGCGACAGGGATCCTACAATGAGCAGTTCTTC
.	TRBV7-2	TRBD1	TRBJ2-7	CASSRYGTGSYEQYF	TGTGCCAGCAGCCGATACGGGACAGGCTCCTACGAGCAGTACTTC